This is a list of T cell receptor beta chains from one sample in a study of identifying expanded T cells in peripheral blood. Measured with immunoSEQ multiplex PCR; TCRdb has only the in-frame clones, and not every one. The repertoire holds 90,000 to 110,000 clones, 88% seen once, with 7.5% to 10% in the top ten. The sample was blood. These receptors were obtained from a person aged 18 to 70 in good health. Both conserved end residues are part of each CDR3. Fields, in order: J gene, D gene, clone size, V gene, CDR3 DNA, CDR3 protein. A D gene is named only where the DNA matches it firmly. The listing skips clone size in some rows; elsewhere it reads once, few, many or a size class.

TRBJ2-2	TRBD1	-	TRBV6-5	TGTGCCAGCAGTCCGGGACAGAGGAACACCGGGGAGCTGTTTTTT	CASSPGQRNTGELFF
TRBJ2-3	TRBD2	once	TRBV11-1	TGTGCCAGCAGCTTCAGACTAGCGGGAGGTGATACGCAGTATTTT	CASSFRLAGGDTQYF
TRBJ2-7	-	-	TRBV27	TGTGCCAGCAGTCCGACTGGGCCCTACGAGCAGTACTTC	CASSPTGPYEQYF
TRBJ1-5	-	-	TRBV23-1	TGCGCCAGCAGTCAATGGGGAAGGGCGAGCAATCAGCCCCAGCATTTT	CASSQWGRASNQPQHF
TRBJ2-1	-	-	TRBV4-2	TGTGCCAGCAGCCAAGAAGTACTAGCCCACAATGAGCAGTTCTTC	CASSQEVLAHNEQFF
TRBJ1-1	-	-	TRBV30	TGTGCCTCGGGGGTGGACAGCATGAACACTGAAGCTTTCTTT	CASGVDSMNTEAFF
TRBJ2-1	TRBD1	-	TRBV5-6	TGTGCCAGCAGCTTAGAACAGGGGTCCTACAATGAGCAGTTCTTC	CASSLEQGSYNEQFF
TRBJ1-3	-	-	TRBV30	TGTGCCTGGAGACATTCGGTCAGGGTGGACACCATATATTTT	CAWRHSVRVDTIYF
TRBJ1-1	-	-	TRBV7-9	TGTGCCAGCAGCTTAGACAGGCTTGAAGCTTTCTTT	CASSLDRLEAFF
TRBJ1-6	TRBD1	-	TRBV7-6	TGTGCCAGCAGTCCCACAGGGGGTGGTAATTCACCCCTCCACTTT	CASSPTGGGNSPLHF
TRBJ2-1	TRBD2	-	TRBV10-2	TGCGCCAGCAGGGGGGAGGGCCCATACAATGAGCAGTTCTTC	CASRGEGPYNEQFF
TRBJ2-1	-	-	TRBV7-3	TGTGCCAGCAGCTTAATGGGGAATAGGCCCCGCAATGAGCAGTTCTTC	CASSLMGNRPRNEQFF
TRBJ2-5	-	-	TRBV19	TGTGCCAGTAGTATCAACTACCAAGAGACCCAGTACTTC	CASSINYQETQYF
TRBJ1-6	-	-	TRBV5-6	TGTGCCAGCGGCTTGGCTTCAACCGGGACATCTTCACCCCTCCACTTT	CASGLASTGTSSPLHF
TRBJ1-1	-	-	TRBV5-6	TGTGCCAGCGCTAAAAGGGGGTGGAACACTGAAGCTTTCTTT	CASAKRGWNTEAFF
TRBJ2-1	-	-	TRBV2	TGTGCCAGCAGCCGACATGAGGAGGATGAGCAGTTCTTC	CASSRHEEDEQFF
TRBJ1-2	-	-	TRBV19	TGTGCCAGTAGGGCAGCCCTTGGCTACACCTTC	CASRAALGYTF
TRBJ1-2	-	-	TRBV18	TGTGCCAGCTCACCCCGGTCGGACAGAAACTATGGCTACACCTTC	CASSPRSDRNYGYTF
TRBJ2-1	-	once	TRBV5-1	TGCGCCAGCAGCCCATTGGTTGAAAATGAGCAGTTCTTC	CASSPLVENEQFF
TRBJ2-7	TRBD1	-	TRBV7-2	TGTGCCAGCAGCTTAGAAGGGACAGGGTGGAGCGAGCAGTACTTC	CASSLEGTGWSEQYF
TRBJ2-5	-	-	TRBV11-2	TGTGCCAGCAGCTTAGTTGTAGAAGAGACCCAGTACTTC	CASSLVVEETQYF
TRBJ1-6	-	-	TRBV6-5	TGTGCCAGCAGCCCAGCCCTACAGGGTCGTTTCACCCTCCACTTT	CASSPALQGRFTLHF